The entry that follows covers one T cell receptor (beta chain) sequence. The antigen remains undetermined. PCR was performed a second time for roughly 7 to 12 cycles using a sample-barcoded 5' primer and a J-beta primer mix. TCRdb passed the 5' RACE reads through MiXCR, listing each CDR3 protein once. The sample carries 2 million or so distinct CDR3 sequences, roughly 50% recorded once. This sample was taken from a study of blood T cells in healthy people across ages. Isolation of PBMCs gave at least 7 million cells per sample. Trimming shortened V by 5 bases and J by 13 bases, and 24 bases separated the two germline ends. The CDR3 runs to 15 residues. Germline CDR1 SGHTA, CDR2 FQGNSA. Overall study findings and caveats: Leaving the PBMCs unsorted stopped any conclusive comparison of naive versus antigen-experienced cells.

The rearrangement uses TRBV7-2 and TRBJ2-1, with D unclear. Sequencing used blood. This clonotype was obtained from a woman aged 40 to 49 in good health. CDR3 sequence reads: CASSPGRTVQETQFF. CDR3 bases: TGTGCCAGCAGCCCCGGACGGACGGTCCAAGAGACCCAGTTCTTC.